The clone carrying this TCR beta chain occurred a few times. Its antigen is unidentified. This record belongs to a study of T cell repertoires in cytomegalovirus infection. MiXCR, run by TCRdb on the reads, gives a single entry per CDR3 protein. The sample has 110,000 to 150,000 distinct CDR3 sequences; 30% to 40% are singletons. This CDR3 comprises 13 residues. V lost 9 bases and J 1 base, leaving 12 bases between the germline ends. Germline CDR1 is MNHEY and CDR2 is SMNVEV (reference sequence). This clonotype was obtained from a human donor in good health (CMV status not recorded). Some clones in this sample may be carry-over from other donors' samples. The sample was CD8+ T cells from cultured PBMCs, taken from culture after CMV antigen stimulation. V and J are TRBV27 and TRBJ2-5; a weak D match, TRBD1 (6 bases). The CDR3 sequence is CASSQDSQETQYF. The DNA for the CDR3 is TGTGCCAGTAGTCAGGACAGCCAAGAGACCCAGTACTTC.